Sequencing of this TCR beta chain was carried out in a study of CD8 T cells in ankylosing spondylitis. Using its own MiXCR run on the 5' RACE reads, TCRdb lists one record per CDR3 protein. The table shows roughly 180,000 distinct CDR3 sequences, with around a tenth occurring only once. This clonotype was recorded many times. The sequence derives from a female donor with ankylosing spondylitis or in good health (not recorded which). Sequencing was performed on blood, either unsorted or a sorted T cell fraction (not recorded which).

The DNA for the CDR3 is TGCGCCAGCAGCTTGGCGCCGGGGGAGCAGTACTTC. It specifies CASSLAPGEQYF. The V call is TRBV5-1, the J call TRBJ2-7, with D tentatively TRBD2 (5 bases). V was clipped by 0 bases and J by 7 bases, with 8 bases between them. The CDR3 runs 12 residues. The germline CDR1 and CDR2 sequences are SGHRS and YFSETQ.